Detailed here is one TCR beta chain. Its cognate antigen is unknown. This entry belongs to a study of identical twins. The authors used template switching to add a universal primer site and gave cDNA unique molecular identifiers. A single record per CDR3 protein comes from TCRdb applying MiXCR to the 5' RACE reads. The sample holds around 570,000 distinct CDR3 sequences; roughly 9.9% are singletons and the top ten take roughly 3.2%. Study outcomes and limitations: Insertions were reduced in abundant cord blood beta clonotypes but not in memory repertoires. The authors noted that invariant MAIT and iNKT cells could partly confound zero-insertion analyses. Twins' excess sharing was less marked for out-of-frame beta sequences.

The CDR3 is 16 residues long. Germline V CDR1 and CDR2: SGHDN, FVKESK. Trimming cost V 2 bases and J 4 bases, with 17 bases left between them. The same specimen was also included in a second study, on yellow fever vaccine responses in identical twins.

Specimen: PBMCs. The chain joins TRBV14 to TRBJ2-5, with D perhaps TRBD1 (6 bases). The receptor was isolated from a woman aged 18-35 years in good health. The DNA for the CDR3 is TGTGCCAGCAGCCAATACAGGGATGGGATACGAGAGACCCAGTACTTC. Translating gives CASSQYRDGIRETQYF.